A selection of T cell receptor beta chains follows, all from one sample in a study of identical twins. TCRdb passed the 5' RACE reads through MiXCR, listing each CDR3 protein once. The data hold 350,000 to 450,000 distinct CDR3 sequences, with under 20% observed a single time. Material: naive T cells sorted from blood. The receptors stem from a man aged 50-60 years in good health. CDR3s include the opening cysteine and the closing phenylalanine or tryptophan.

TRBJ1-2 TRBV15 CATEGVGKTRDGYTF
TRBJ2-1 TRBV29-1 CSVTGLAGEEQFF
TRBJ1-2 TRBV20-1 CSASQPGGRGFRGYTF
TRBJ1-3 TRBV20-1 CSASNRGSGNTIYF
TRBJ1-1 TRBV5-1 CASSLSVRTEAFF
TRBJ2-2 TRBV7-6 CASSFSGGGGELFF
TRBJ1-6 TRBV20-1 CSARAFGAPGGSPLHF
TRBJ1-2 TRBV7-9 CASSFASSNYGYTF
TRBJ2-7 TRBV19 CASSIIRTTRSYEQYF
TRBJ2-3 TRBV24-1 CATSPQGLGTDTQYF
TRBJ2-6 TRBV5-1 CASTWGDSGANVLTF
TRBJ2-1 TRBV20-1 CSARGQGASYNEQFF
TRBJ2-7 TRBV9 CASSRTGRSYEQYF
TRBJ2-7 TRBV20-1 CSANRDRGEQYF
TRBJ2-7 TRBV20-1 CSVRQGDYEQYF
TRBJ2-2 TRBV5-1 CASSSRLGTGELFF
TRBJ2-7 TRBV4-2 CASSQASAGDEQYF
TRBJ2-1 TRBV20-1 CSARGRGGPSEQFF
TRBJ1-2 TRBV4-2 CASSQDPGNTGYTF
TRBJ1-2 TRBV4-2 CASSQDPQDYGYTF
TRBJ1-1 TRBV9 CASSQEGRWAEAFF
TRBJ2-7 TRBV7-2 CASSLRGLSVYEQYF
TRBJ2-5 TRBV12-3/TRBV12-4 CASSSRWTENYQETQYF